This entry describes one T cell receptor beta chain. The antigen remains unidentified. The CDR3 is 16 residues long. Per germline, CDR1 MDHEN and CDR2 SYDVKM. Deletions cut 4 bases from V and 1 base from J, with 16 bases between. Libraries were prepared by immunoSEQ multiplex PCR; TCRdb keeps only in-frame clonotypes and omits some of them. The sample consists of some 32,000 clones, 82% of them appearing once. This sample is drawn from a study of T cells in narcolepsy. The overall study: Enrolled donors included narcolepsy type 1 or type 2 patients and healthy controls. Findings of the study overall: Autoreactive clonotypes reportedly recurred in blood of same and different patients, not controls. HCRT-specific and TRIB2-specific autoreactive clonotypes appeared among same-patient CSF and blood CD4+ clonotypes.

This chain connects TRBV28 to TRBJ2-5; possible D gene TRBD1, 7 bases. The sample consisted of CD45RA- memory CD4+ T cells from PBMCs. The receptor was derived from a human donor with narcolepsy. The DNA of the CDR3 is TGTGCCAGCAGTTCGTCCGACAGGGACTTCCAAGAGACCCAGTACTTC. Its translation: CASSSSDRDFQETQYF.